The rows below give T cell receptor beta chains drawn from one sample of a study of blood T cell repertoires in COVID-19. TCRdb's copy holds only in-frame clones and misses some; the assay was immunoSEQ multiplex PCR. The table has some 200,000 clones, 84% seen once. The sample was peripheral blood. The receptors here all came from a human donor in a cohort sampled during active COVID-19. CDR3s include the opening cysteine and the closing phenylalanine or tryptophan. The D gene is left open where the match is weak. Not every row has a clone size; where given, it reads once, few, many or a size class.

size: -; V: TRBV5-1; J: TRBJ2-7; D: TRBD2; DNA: TGCGCCAGCAGCTTGGCCGTTAGCGGGAGGTCCTACGAGCAGTACTTC; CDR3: CASSLAVSGRSYEQYF
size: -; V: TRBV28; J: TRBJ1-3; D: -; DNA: TGTGCCAGCAGTTTACCCACTATCTCTGGAAACACCATATATTTT; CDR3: CASSLPTISGNTIYF
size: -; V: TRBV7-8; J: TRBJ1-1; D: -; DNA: TGTGCCAGCAGCTTCATGGCGGAGGGTTGGACTGAAGCTTTCTTT; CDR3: CASSFMAEGWTEAFF
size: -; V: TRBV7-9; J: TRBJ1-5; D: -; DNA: TGTGCCAGCAGCTCGGACGGGAGTAATCAGCCCCAGCATTTT; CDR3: CASSSDGSNQPQHF
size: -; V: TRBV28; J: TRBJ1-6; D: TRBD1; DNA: TGTGCCAGCACCGAGACAGGGGGCCGTAATTCACCCCTCCACTTT; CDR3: CASTETGGRNSPLHF
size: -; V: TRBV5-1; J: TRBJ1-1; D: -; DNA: TGCGCCAGCAGCGGGAGGGAGGGGAACACTGAAGCTTTCTTT; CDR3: CASSGREGNTEAFF
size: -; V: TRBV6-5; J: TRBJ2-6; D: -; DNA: TGTGCCAGCAGTAAGGGGGGGTCCGGGGCCAACGTCCTGACTTTC; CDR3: CASSKGGSGANVLTF
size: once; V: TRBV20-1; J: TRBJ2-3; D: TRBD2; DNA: TGCAGTGCTAGTGGGGTTTCCGGGAGGGAAGGAGATACGCAGTATTTT; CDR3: CSASGVSGREGDTQYF
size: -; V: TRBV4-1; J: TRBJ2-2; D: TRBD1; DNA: TGCGCCAGCAGCCAAGATGGCAGGGGGCCGTGGGAGCTGTTTTTT; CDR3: CASSQDGRGPWELFF
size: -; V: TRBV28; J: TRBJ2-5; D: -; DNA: TGTGCCAGCACAGGGGAAAACCAAGAGACCCAGTACTTC; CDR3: CASTGENQETQYF
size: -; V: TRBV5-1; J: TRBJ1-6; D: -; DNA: TGCGCCAGCAGCGTCCTCCTGAGCTCCTATAATTCACCCCTCCACTTT; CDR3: CASSVLLSSYNSPLHF
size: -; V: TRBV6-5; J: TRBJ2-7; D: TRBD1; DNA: TGTGCCAGCAGTTACTGGGACAGGTCCTACGAGCAGTACTTC; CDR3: CASSYWDRSYEQYF
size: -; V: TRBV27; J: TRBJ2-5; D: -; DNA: TGTGCCAGCAGTTTAAGGGGGGGCCAAGAGACCCAGTACTTC; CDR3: CASSLRGGQETQYF
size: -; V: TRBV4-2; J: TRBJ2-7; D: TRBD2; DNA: TGTGCCAGCAGCCAAGAGCAAGCGGGAGGAATATACGAGCAGTACTTC; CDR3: CASSQEQAGGIYEQYF
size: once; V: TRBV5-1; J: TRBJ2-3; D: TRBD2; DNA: TGCGCCAGCAGCTTGTGGGCTAGCGGGAGTCAAAGCACAGATACGCAGTATTTT; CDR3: CASSLWASGSQSTDTQYF
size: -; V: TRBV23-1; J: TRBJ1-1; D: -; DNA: TGCGCCAGCAGTCTCCCCCCGACAACGAAGAACACTGAAGCTTTCTTT; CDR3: CASSLPPTTKNTEAFF
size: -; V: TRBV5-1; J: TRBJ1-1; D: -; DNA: TGCGCCAGCAGCTTGGAGGGGTTCAGCACTGAAGCTTTCTTT; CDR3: CASSLEGFSTEAFF
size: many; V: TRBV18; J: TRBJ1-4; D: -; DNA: TGTGCCAGCTCACCAGAAAGCCAGGGGAGAGCAACTAATGAAAAACTGTTTTTT; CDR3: CASSPESQGRATNEKLFF
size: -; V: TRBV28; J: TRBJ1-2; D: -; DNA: TGTGCCAGCAGTTCTCGGAGGGCCGGTCCATATGGCTACACCTTC; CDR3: CASSSRRAGPYGYTF
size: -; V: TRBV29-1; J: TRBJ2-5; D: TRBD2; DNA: TGCAGCGTAGACCCCAGGCGGGAGGGCGCTCAGTACTTC; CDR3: CSVDPRREGAQYF
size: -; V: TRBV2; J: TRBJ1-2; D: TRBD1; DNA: TGTGCCAGCAAGGACAGGGACTTGCGTGGCTACACCTTC; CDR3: CASKDRDLRGYTF
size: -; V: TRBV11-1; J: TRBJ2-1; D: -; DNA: TGTGCCAGCTCCCGGGTAGCTGACGCGCAGTTCTTC; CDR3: CASSRVADAQFF
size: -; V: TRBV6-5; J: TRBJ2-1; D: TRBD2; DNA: TGTGCCAGCAGTACCGGGACTAGCTCTTCGAATGAGCAGTTCTTC; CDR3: CASSTGTSSSNEQFF
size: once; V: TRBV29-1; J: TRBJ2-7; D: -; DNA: TGCAGCGTAGCCCAACTCTCAACCTACGAGCAGTACTTC; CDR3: CSVAQLSTYEQYF
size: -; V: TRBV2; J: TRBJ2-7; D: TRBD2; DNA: TGTGCCAGCAGCCCTCGGACTAGCGGGACCCTCGAGCAGTACTTC; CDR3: CASSPRTSGTLEQYF
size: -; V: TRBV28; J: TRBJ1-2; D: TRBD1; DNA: TGTGCCAGCAGTCCAGGGGGGTCATATGGCTACACCTTC; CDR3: CASSPGGSYGYTF
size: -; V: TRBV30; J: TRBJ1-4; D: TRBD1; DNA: TGTGCCTGGAGTGGAGGGGGCCGTGAAAAACTGTTTTTT; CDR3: CAWSGGGREKLFF
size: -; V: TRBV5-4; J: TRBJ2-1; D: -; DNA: TGTGCCAGCAGCTTGGGGGCAGCCGGGACAACCTACAATGAGCAGTTCTTC; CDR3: CASSLGAAGTTYNEQFF
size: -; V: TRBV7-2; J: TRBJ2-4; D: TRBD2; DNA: TGTGCCAGCAGCTTAGTCGGCGGGAGGGCCGGCAAAAACATTCAGTACTTC; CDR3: CASSLVGGRAGKNIQYF
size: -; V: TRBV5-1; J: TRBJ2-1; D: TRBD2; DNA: TGCGCCAGCAGCGGGGGACTAGCCAATGAGCAGTTCTTC; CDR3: CASSGGLANEQFF
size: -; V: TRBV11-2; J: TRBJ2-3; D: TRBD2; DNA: TGTGCCAGCAGCTTAGGAAGGTCTAGCGGAGCTAGCACAGATACGCAGTATTTT; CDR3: CASSLGRSSGASTDTQYF
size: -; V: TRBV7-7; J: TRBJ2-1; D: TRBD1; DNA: TGTGCTAGCAACCCACGGGAGGACAGGGGAGGCAGTGAGCAGTTCTTC; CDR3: CASNPREDRGGSEQFF
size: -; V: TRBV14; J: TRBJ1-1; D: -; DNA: TGTGCCAGCAGCCCCCCAGGCATGAACACTGAAGCTTTCTTT; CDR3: CASSPPGMNTEAFF
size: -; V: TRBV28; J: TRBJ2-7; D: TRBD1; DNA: TGTGCCAGCAGTCCCGCCGGGACAGGGGACTCCTACGAGCAGTACTTC; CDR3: CASSPAGTGDSYEQYF
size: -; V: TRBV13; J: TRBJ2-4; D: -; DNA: TGTGCCAGCAGCAACCGGGACTCGCTAGCCAAAAACATTCAGTACTTC; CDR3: CASSNRDSLAKNIQYF
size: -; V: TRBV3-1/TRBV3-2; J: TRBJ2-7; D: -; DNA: TGTGCCAGCAGCCAAGTTCCCCGCCAGGGTCACGAGCAGTACTTC; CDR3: CASSQVPRQGHEQYF
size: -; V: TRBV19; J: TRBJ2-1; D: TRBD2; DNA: TGTGCCACCCAACATAGGGGACTAGCGGGAGTGGGGCAGTTCTTC; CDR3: CATQHRGLAGVGQFF
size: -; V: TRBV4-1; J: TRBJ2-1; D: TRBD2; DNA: TGCGCCAGCAGCCAAGATACCTACCGACTAGCGGGAGTAAATGAGCAGTTCTTC; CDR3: CASSQDTYRLAGVNEQFF
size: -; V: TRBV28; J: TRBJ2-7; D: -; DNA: TGTGCCAGCACCCCCCAGGGGAGCTCCTACGAGCAGTACTTC; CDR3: CASTPQGSSYEQYF
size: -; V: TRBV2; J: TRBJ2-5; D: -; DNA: TGTGCCAGCAGGTGGTCGACAATTGGGTCGGAGACCCAGTACTTC; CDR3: CASRWSTIGSETQYF
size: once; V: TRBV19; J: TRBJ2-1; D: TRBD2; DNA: TGTGCCAGTATGGGGACTAGCGGGAGGGCAACGGCTGAGCAGTTCTTC; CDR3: CASMGTSGRATAEQFF
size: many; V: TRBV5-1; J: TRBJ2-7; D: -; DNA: TGCGCCAGCAGCTCCGGAGGGCCGGGGGACGAGCAGTACTTC; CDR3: CASSSGGPGDEQYF
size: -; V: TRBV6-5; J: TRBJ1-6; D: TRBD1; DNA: TGTGCCAGCAGTCCCTGGCAGGGGGCGAATTCACCCCTCCACTTT; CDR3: CASSPWQGANSPLHF
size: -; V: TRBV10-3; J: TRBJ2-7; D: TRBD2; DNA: TGTGCCATCAGCGGACTAGCGGGATCCTACGAGCAGTACTTC; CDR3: CAISGLAGSYEQYF
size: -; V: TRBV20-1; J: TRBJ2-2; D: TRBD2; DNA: TGCAGTGCTAGTCCCCCTAGCGGGAGGCCGAACACCGGGGAGCTGTTTTTT; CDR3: CSASPPSGRPNTGELFF
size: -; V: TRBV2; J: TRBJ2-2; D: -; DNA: TGTGCCAGCAGTGGGGCCGCCGGGGAGCTGTTTTTT; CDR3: CASSGAAGELFF
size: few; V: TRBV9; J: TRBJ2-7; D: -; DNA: TGTGCCAGCAGCGCTGAGTCGGGGGGCGCATCCTACGAGCAGTACTTC; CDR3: CASSAESGGASYEQYF
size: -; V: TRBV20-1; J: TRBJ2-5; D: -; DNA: TGCAGTGCGTCCAGGGCGGAGACCCAGTACTTC; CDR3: CSASRAETQYF
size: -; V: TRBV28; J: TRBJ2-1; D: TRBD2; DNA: TGTGCCAGCAGTTTATCCCCCGGGAGGGGCTACAATGAGCAGTTCTTC; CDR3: CASSLSPGRGYNEQFF
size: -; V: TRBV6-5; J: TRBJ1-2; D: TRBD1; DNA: TGTGCCAGCAGTTACCACCAGACAGGGAATTATGGCTACACCTTC; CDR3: CASSYHQTGNYGYTF
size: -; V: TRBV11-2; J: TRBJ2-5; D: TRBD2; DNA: TGTGCCAGCAGCTTGGGACTAGCCGACCAAGAGACCCAGTACTTC; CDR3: CASSLGLADQETQYF
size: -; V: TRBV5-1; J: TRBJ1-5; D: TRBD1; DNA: TGCGCCAGCAGCTTGGACGGGACAGGGCGTAATCAGCCCCAGCATTTT; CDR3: CASSLDGTGRNQPQHF
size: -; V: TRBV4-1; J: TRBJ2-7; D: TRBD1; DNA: TGCGCCAGCAGCCAAGGAGGGACAGGGCGAGAGCAGTACTTC; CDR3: CASSQGGTGREQYF
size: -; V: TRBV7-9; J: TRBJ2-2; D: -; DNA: TGTGCCAGCAGGCCAACAACGAACACCGGGGAGCTGTTTTTT; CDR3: CASRPTTNTGELFF
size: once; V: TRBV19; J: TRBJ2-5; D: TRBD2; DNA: TGTGCCAGTAGTAGGACTAGCGGGAGGATCGAGACCCAGTACTTC; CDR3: CASSRTSGRIETQYF
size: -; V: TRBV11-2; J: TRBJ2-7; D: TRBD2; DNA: TGTGCCAGCAGCTTAGGGGGACTAGCGGGACTCGAGCAGTACTTC; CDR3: CASSLGGLAGLEQYF
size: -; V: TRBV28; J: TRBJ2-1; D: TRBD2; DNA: TGTGCCAGCAGTCTAAGAGGACTAGCGATCAATGAGCAGTTCTTC; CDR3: CASSLRGLAINEQFF
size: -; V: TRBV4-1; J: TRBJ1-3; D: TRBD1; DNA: TGCGCCAGCAGCCGAGACAGGGACTCTGGAAACACCATATATTTT; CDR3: CASSRDRDSGNTIYF
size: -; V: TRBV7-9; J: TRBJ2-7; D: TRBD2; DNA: TGTGCCAGCAGCGGCGGGAGGCCCCCCGAGCAGTACTTC; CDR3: CASSGGRPPEQYF
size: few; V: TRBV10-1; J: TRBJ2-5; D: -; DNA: TGCGCCAGCAGTGCCGTCGGAGGAGAGACCCAGTACTTC; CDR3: CASSAVGGETQYF